Below, one T cell receptor (beta chain) is given with its context. Its binding antigen is unknown. For sequencing, an Illumina HiSeq 2000 was employed. The TCR beta cDNA libraries were made using 5'RACE template switching, a step that added both a universal primer site and unique molecular identifiers. cDNA synthesis was primed from the TCR beta constant segment, followed by two successive PCR amplification steps. The published analysis was carried out like this. Reads were demultiplexed and grouped by UMI with MIGEC, and clonotypes were assembled and quantified with MiTCR. To exclude erroneous sequences, only TCR cDNA sequences supported by at least two reads were retained. The tcR package was used for downstream repertoire analysis, with clonotypes matched between fractions based on CDR3 nucleotide sequence plus V segment. VDJmatch was used to annotate antigen specificity against VDJdb, with one amino acid substitution in CDR3 permitted. Each entry corresponds to one CDR3 protein sequence from reads that TCRdb reprocessed, and DNA is not given. The V and J calls were determined by TCRdb, not by the authors. This sample's table contains about 390,000 distinct CDR3 sequences. The top ten clonotypes cover around a tenth of the sample.

The record originates from a study of T cells expressing NK-cell markers (dated by TCRdb to the early 2020s). Some background on the complete study: TCR beta-chain repertoires were profiled in sorted CD3+CD56+NKG2C+, CD3+CD56+NKG2C- and CD3+CD56-NKG2C+ T-cell subsets from about 8 donors. Libraries were sequenced as 2 x 150 bp reads on Illumina HiSeq 2000/2500, MiSeq or NextSeq. The eight sequenced donors were randomly selected healthy volunteers, three men and five women. Seven of the eight sequenced donors were HCMV-seropositive and one was HCMV-seronegative.

A commercial ELISA kit detecting HCMV-specific IgG in serum was used to determine HCMV serostatus. Peripheral blood mononuclear cells were isolated from blood by Ficoll density gradient centrifugation. Broad study findings and their caveats: It remained unclear whether the expanded NKG2C-expressing T cell clones were specific for HCMV antigens. Those dominant clonotypes were again the most abundant among CD3+CD56-NKG2C+ cells in a handful of donors, at about 28.3-65%. In 5 to 7 donors, the dominant CD3+CD56+NKG2C+ clonotypes ranked among the top 10 CD8+ clonotypes, making up about 1.0-8% of CD8+ T cells.

The sample taken for sequencing was blood T cells: a sorted CD56 or NKG2C T cell subset, CD4+ or CD8+ T cells, or bulk PBMC T cells (not recorded which). The source is a woman between 50 and 59 years old in good health. Donor details come from another sample of the same person, matched by shared clones.

The CDR3 sequence is CASSADGRSGNTIYF. The chain is made from TRBV16 and TRBJ1-3. Including the terminal cysteine and phenylalanine, the CDR3 comprises 15 residues. Nucleotide data are not available. CDR1 and CDR2 (KGHSY, FQNENV) derive from the germline V gene.